The source of this T cell receptor beta chain is a study of OX40 agonist ivuxolimab in advanced cancers. Clones were read by immunoSEQ multiplex PCR, and TCRdb kept only the in-frame ones, dropping some. The table lists about 96,000 clones, about four fifths of them singletons, with around 5.5% in the top ten. Concerning this clone itself: Relative to the germline gene, one junction end is altered; a read error may explain this.

This specimen consisted of CD4+ or CD8+ T cells sorted from blood, obtained in a trial of the OX40 agonist ivuxolimab. The source is an adult with an advanced solid tumor such as melanoma, head and neck, liver or kidney cancer.

CDR3 region: CASSLASSSNEQFF. CDR3 nucleotides: TGTGCCAGCAGCTTAGCTAGCTCCTCCAATGAGCAGTTCTTC. The gene calls are TRBV11-3 and TRBJ2-1; a possible D gene is TRBD2 (5 bases). CDR1 is SGHNT and CDR2 is YENEEA in the germline V gene. This CDR3 has 14 residues. The full variable domain, rest sourced from reference TRBV11-3 and TRBJ2-1, is EAGVVQSPRYKIIEKKQPVAFWCNPISGHNTLYWYLQNLGQGPELLIRYENEEAVDDSQLPKDRFSAERLKGVDSTLKIQPAELGDSAVYLCASSLASSSNEQFFGPGTRLTVL.